Listed below are T cell receptor beta chains from one sample, sequenced in a study of T cells in Graves' hyperthyroidism and ophthalmopathy. TCRdb fed the multiplex PCR reads into MiXCR, producing one record per CDR3 protein. Seen here are around 250,000 distinct CDR3 sequences, over 20% observed once, and the top ten hold about a third. Sequencing was carried out using blood. The receptor set was obtained from a woman aged 40 to 55 with Graves' ophthalmopathy. Both conserved end residues are part of each CDR3. A D gene is named only where the DNA matches it firmly. A clone size is listed for some rows: how often the clone was seen (once, few, many), or a class if it is expanded.

CASSLLGRRTEAFF	TGTGCCAGCAGTTTACTGGGTAGGCGAACTGAAGCTTTCTTT	NA	TRBJ1-1	NA	TRBV27
CATSDLGLAGNEQFF	TGTGCCACCAGTGATTTGGGACTAGCGGGAAATGAGCAGTTCTTC	TRBD2	TRBJ2-1	many	TRBV24-1
CASSLGTGGAVVYEQYF	TGTGCCAGCAGCTTAGGGACAGGGGGCGCGGTTGTCTACGAGCAGTACTTC	TRBD1	TRBJ2-7	many	TRBV11-2
CASSGRTSGTGELFF	TGTGCCAGCAGTGGAAGGACTAGCGGTACCGGGGAGCTGTTTTTT	TRBD2	TRBJ2-2	many	TRBV2
CASSPVGRATEAFF	TGTGCCAGCAGCCCAGTGGGCAGGGCCACTGAAGCTTTCTTT	NA	TRBJ1-1	NA	TRBV6-1
CAIRGTSGRGPHEQYF	TGTGCCATCAGGGGGACTAGCGGGAGGGGTCCCCACGAGCAGTACTTC	TRBD2	TRBJ2-7	many	TRBV10-3
CASSQVAGVRETQYF	TGTGCCAGCAGCCAAGTGGCGGGAGTGCGGGAGACCCAGTACTTC	TRBD2	TRBJ2-5	NA	TRBV4-2
CASSLEGFNTEAFF	TGCGCCAGCAGCTTGGAAGGGTTTAACACTGAAGCTTTCTTT	NA	TRBJ1-1	many	TRBV5-1
CASSQVGGGRAFF	TGTGCCAGCAGCCAAGTTGGGGGCGGGAGGGCTTTCTTT	NA	TRBJ1-1	many	TRBV14
CASSSTATDTQYF	TGTGCCAGCAGCTCCACCGCTACAGATACGCAGTATTTT	NA	TRBJ2-3	NA	TRBV7-2
CASSLYRGHRQTNQPQHF	TGCGCCAGCAGCTTGTATAGGGGTCACAGACAGACCAATCAGCCCCAGCATTTT	NA	TRBJ1-5	many	TRBV5-1
CASSNLGSTGELFF	TGTGCCAGTAGTAACTTGGGGTCCACCGGGGAGCTGTTTTTT	NA	TRBJ2-2	NA	TRBV19
CASSPGLAGAREQYF	TGCGCCAGCAGCCCGGGACTAGCGGGCGCTCGGGAGCAGTACTTC	TRBD2	TRBJ2-7	NA	TRBV5-1
CASSSPDPCPGTGGSGTEAFF	TGTGCCAGCAGTTCCCCTGACCCCTGTCCCGGGACAGGGGGGTCGGGCACTGAAGCTTTCTTT	TRBD1	TRBJ1-1	many	TRBV6-6
CAWSGGNNQPQHF	TGTGCCTGGAGTGGGGGGAACAATCAGCCCCAGCATTTT	NA	TRBJ1-5	many	TRBV30
CAWRIWTGGVTYNEQFF	TGTGCCTGGCGGATCTGGACAGGGGGAGTGACCTACAATGAGCAGTTCTTC	TRBD1	TRBJ2-1	many	TRBV30
CASSRGQGRSSYEQYF	TGTGCCAGCAGTCGAGGACAGGGCCGATCCTCCTACGAGCAGTACTTC	TRBD1	TRBJ2-7	many	TRBV12-3/TRBV12-4
CASSHGNRGGETQYF	TGTGCCAGCAGCCATGGAAACAGGGGGGGGGAGACCCAGTACTTC	NA	TRBJ2-5	NA	TRBV3-1
CASSYKGHSTYEQYF	TGTGCCAGCAGTTACAAAGGACACTCTACCTACGAGCAGTACTTC	NA	TRBJ2-7	NA	TRBV6-2/TRBV6-3
CATREGAINYGYTF	TGTGCCACGAGGGAGGGGGCCATCAACTATGGCTACACCTTC	TRBD1	TRBJ1-2	NA	TRBV10-3
CASSPLGTPPGINYGYTF	TGTGCCAGCTCACCATTGGGGACACCTCCAGGAATTAACTATGGCTACACCTTC	NA	TRBJ1-2	many	TRBV18
CASSLAGGALEQYF	TGTGCCAGCAGCTTAGCGGGGGGAGCGCTCGAGCAGTACTTC	NA	TRBJ2-7	NA	TRBV7-9
CASSLLRISTEAFF	TGTGCCAGCAGCTTGCTTCGGATTTCCACTGAAGCTTTCTTT	NA	TRBJ1-1	NA	TRBV7-8
CASKAGREEQYF	TGTGCCAGCAAGGCCGGACGGGAGGAGCAGTACTTC	NA	TRBJ2-7	many	TRBV6-5
CASSTQDGRTEAFF	TGTGCCAGCAGTACCCAGGATGGGCGCACTGAAGCTTTCTTT	NA	TRBJ1-1	NA	TRBV6-1
CASSQVAGVSSYEQYF	TGTGCCAGCAGCCAAGTAGCGGGAGTGAGCTCCTACGAGCAGTACTTC	TRBD2	TRBJ2-7	few	TRBV3-1
CASRVRDSSYEQYF	TGTGCCAGTAGAGTGCGGGACAGCTCCTACGAGCAGTACTTC	NA	TRBJ2-7	many	TRBV19
CASSVGGGSGNTIYF	TGTGCCAGCAGCGTAGGCGGGGGCTCTGGAAACACCATATATTTT	NA	TRBJ1-3	many	TRBV9
CASIAYLTYEQYF	TGTGCCAGCATTGCCTACCTCACCTACGAGCAGTACTTC	NA	TRBJ2-7	many	TRBV28
CASILQGTELSF	TGTGCCAGCATCTTACAGGGTACGGAGCTGTCTTTT	NA	TRBJ2-2	NA	TRBV28
CASSSQGRTGKTGANVLTF	TGCGCCAGCAGCTCGCAGGGCCGGACAGGGAAAACTGGGGCCAACGTCCTGACTTTC	TRBD1	TRBJ2-6	NA	TRBV5-1
CASISGTSSEAFF	TGTGCCAGTATTTCCGGGACATCCTCTGAAGCTTTCTTT	NA	TRBJ1-1	NA	TRBV19
CASSHPGPEGPQHF	TGTGCCAGCAGTCACCCGGGCCCGGAGGGGCCCCAGCATTTT	NA	TRBJ1-5	NA	TRBV7-2
CASSMDDSSNQPQHF	TGTGCCAGTAGTATGGACGACAGCAGCAATCAGCCCCAGCATTTT	NA	TRBJ1-5	many	TRBV19
CASSESKVFTEAFF	TGCGCCAGCAGTGAGTCGAAGGTATTCACTGAAGCTTTCTTT	NA	TRBJ1-1	many	TRBV10-2
CSVRGDNQPQHF	TGCAGCGTTCGTGGCGACAATCAGCCCCAGCATTTT	NA	TRBJ1-5	many	TRBV29-1
CSAREVGTEAFF	TGCAGTGCTAGAGAGGTCGGCACTGAAGCTTTCTTT	NA	TRBJ1-1	many	TRBV20-1
CASSPGGDNEQYF	TGCGCCAGCAGCCCCGGGGGGGACAACGAGCAGTACTTC	TRBD2	TRBJ2-7	few	TRBV4-1
CSARAFGQLAKNIQYF	TGCAGTGCTAGAGCGTTCGGACAGTTAGCCAAAAACATTCAGTACTTC	NA	TRBJ2-4	many	TRBV20-1
CASSLPGAGTGELFF	TGTGCCAGCAGTTTGCCAGGGGCGGGCACCGGGGAGCTGTTTTTT	NA	TRBJ2-2	many	TRBV28
CASSLGTSRTREQYF	TGTGCCAGCAGTTTGGGGACTAGCCGAACCCGGGAGCAGTACTTC	TRBD2	TRBJ2-7	many	TRBV27
CAWIEESGSSPLHF	TGTGCCTGGATCGAGGAGTCGGGCAGTTCACCCCTCCACTTT	NA	TRBJ1-6	NA	TRBV30
CARLGSTSGNTIYF	TGTGCCCGTCTGGGATCGACCTCTGGAAACACCATATATTTT	NA	TRBJ1-3	NA	TRBV30
CASSPTGVLETQYF	TGTGCCAGCAGCCCCACGGGGGTTTTGGAGACCCAGTACTTC	NA	TRBJ2-5	NA	TRBV7-8
CASTQQGALNSPLHF	TGTGCCAGCACCCAACAGGGGGCCCTTAATTCACCCCTCCACTTT	TRBD1	TRBJ1-6	NA	TRBV12-3/TRBV12-4
CASSQFRGLNTGELFF	TGTGCCAGCAGCCAATTTAGGGGACTCAACACCGGGGAGCTGTTTTTT	NA	TRBJ2-2	many	TRBV14
CASTLDLIGGYTF	TGTGCCAGCACCCTCGATTTAATCGGAGGCTACACCTTC	NA	TRBJ1-2	few	TRBV12-3/TRBV12-4
CVSSPGLNYGYTF	TGTGTCAGCAGCCCGGGGCTAAACTATGGCTACACCTTC	NA	TRBJ1-2	many	TRBV13